These 29 T cell receptor beta chains came from one sample sequenced in a study of blood T cell repertoires in COVID-19 (dated by TCRdb to the early 2020s). Libraries were constructed by the immunoSEQ multiplex PCR assay. TCRdb holds this immuneACCESS table with in-frame rearrangements only. Some clones are missing; in checked studies, unresolved V genes explain under half, and the rest has no known cause. This sample comprises fewer than 250,000 clones, 83% of them detected only once. The biggest ten clones account for under 3% of the sample. The sequenced sample consisted of peripheral blood. The receptors were sampled from a woman between 40 and 50 years old with active or convalescent COVID-19.

This sequence joins TRBV5-1 and TRBJ1-5; TRBD1 is a possible D gene (6 bases). Trimming removed 0 bases from V and 2 bases from J, with 9 bases in between. This CDR3 contains 15 residues. Germline lookup yields CDR1 SGHRS and CDR2 YFSETQ. CDR3 sequence reads: CASSLGQGRNQPQHF. The CDR3 DNA reads TGCGCCAGCAGCTTGGGTCAGGGGCGCAATCAGCCCCAGCATTTT.

J is TRBJ2-3 and V is TRBV7-9; maybe TRBD2 (7 bases). In germline, CDR1 is SEHNR, CDR2 FQNEAQ (reference sequence). There are 15 residues in the CDR3. V was clipped by 3 bases and J by 5 bases, with 15 bases between them. CDR3 nucleotide sequence: TGTGCCAGCAGCTTCAAGGGGGGGAGCGGAGATACGCAGTATTTT. Residues: CASSFKGGSGDTQYF.

The genes are TRBV30 and TRBJ1-6, with 7 bases lining up with TRBD1. Germline values: CDR1 GTSNPN, CDR2 SVGIG (reference sequence). This CDR3 comprises 12 residues. V was clipped by 8 bases and J by 10 bases; unmatched bases: 8. The CDR3 protein is CAIARQGSPLHF. The CDR3 DNA reads TGTGCCATAGCCCGACAGGGCTCACCCCTCCACTTT.

The V gene is TRBV28, the J gene TRBJ1-3; 7 bases fit TRBD1. Germline V lookup: CDR1 MDHEN, CDR2 SYDVKM. V was pared by 7 bases and J by 2 bases, with 11 bases of the junction left unmatched. There are 16 residues in the CDR3. CDR3 nucleotides: TGTGCCAGCATCCCGAGGGGGCCCTTTACTGGAAACACCATATATTTT. The encoded protein is CASIPRGPFTGNTIYF.

This clone was found a few times. This chain uses TRBV7-2 with TRBJ1-2; 7 positions match TRBD1. The junction had 6 bases not matched to a gene; V was cut back by 4 bases and J by 7 bases. The CDR3 extends over 13 amino acids. The V gene's germline CDR1 is SGHTA and CDR2 FQGNSA. This CDR3 is CASSSAGGSGYTF. CDR3 nucleotide sequence: TGTGCCAGCAGCTCTGCAGGGGGAAGTGGCTACACCTTC.

The genes are TRBV29-1 and TRBJ2-1, with 7 bases aligning to TRBD1. The V and J ends lost 0 bases and 1 base, in that order; junction bases with no gene match: 3. The germline gives CDR1 SQVTM, CDR2 ANQGSEA. This CDR3 has 15 residues. DNA for the CDR3: TGCAGCGTTGAAGATCCGGACAGGTCCTACAATGAGCAGTTCTTC. This translates into CSVEDPDRSYNEQFF.

The chain combines TRBV28 with TRBJ1-2; D ambiguous. V gave up 3 bases and J gave up 10 bases, with 9 bases separating them. In germline, CDR1 is MDHEN, CDR2 SYDVKM. This CDR3 is 11 amino acids long. CDR3 nucleotide sequence: TGTGCCAGCAGTTTCCGGGAAGCCTACACCTTC. This gives the protein CASSFREAYTF.

V usage is TRBV28 and J usage is TRBJ1-5; D unclear. The length of the CDR3 is 16 residues. The V and J ends lost 2 bases and 1 base respectively, with 12 bases between them. The germline gives CDR1 MDHEN, CDR2 SYDVKM. CDR3 bases: TGTGCCAGCAGTTTAGCTTTGGGAGCCAGCAATCAGCCCCAGCATTTT. Amino acid sequence: CASSLALGASNQPQHF.

The CDR3, as DNA: TGTGCCAGCAGCCATAAAAGGGGGGGGCCCTCGAACACCGGGGAGCTGTTTTTT. Translated, it gives CASSHKRGGPSNTGELFF. The chain couples TRBV5-4 to TRBJ2-2, with D perhaps TRBD2 (7 bases). V dropped 4 bases and J dropped 0 bases, with 19 bases sitting between them. This CDR3 is built from 18 residues. The germline V gene encodes CDR1 SGHNT and CDR2 YYREEE (reference sequence).

The chain combines TRBV27 with TRBJ2-7; D unresolved. The V gene lost 4 bases and the J gene lost 0 bases, with 4 bases spanning the gap. There are 12 residues in the CDR3. Germline values: CDR1 MNHEY, CDR2 SMNVEV (reference sequence). CDR3 bases: TGTGCCAGCAGTTACAACTCCTACGAGCAGTACTTC. Translation gives CASSYNSYEQYF.

The V and J genes are TRBV11-2 and TRBJ2-1, with D tentatively TRBD2 (6 bases). This CDR3 has 16 amino acids. V dropped 2 bases and J dropped 0 bases, with 11 bases sitting between them. The germline V gene has CDR1 SGHAT and CDR2 FQNNGV. The CDR3 region is CASSLLYSGSYNEQFF. CDR3 bases: TGTGCCAGCAGCTTATTATATAGCGGCTCCTACAATGAGCAGTTCTTC.

The genes are TRBV15 and TRBJ1-1; the match to TRBD1 covers 8 bases. This CDR3 comprises 15 residues. Losses at the gene ends were 7 bases for V and 0 bases for J; bases not matched to a gene: 7. CDR1 is LNHNV and CDR2 is YYDKDF in the germline V gene (reference sequence). Here the CDR3 reads CATNSGTGMNTEAFF. The CDR3, as DNA: TGTGCCACCAATTCCGGGACAGGCATGAACACTGAAGCTTTCTTT.

The chain has TRBV6-2 or TRBV6-3 and TRBJ2-5, with 7 bases that match TRBD2. The CDR3 totals 13 residues. V gave up 5 bases and J gave up 2 bases; unmatched junction bases: 2. CDR1 and CDR2 from the germline V gene are MNHEY and SVGEGT. The CDR3 DNA reads as TGTGCCAGCAGTCTAGCGGAACAAGAGACCCAGTACTTC. It encodes CASSLAEQETQYF.

V usage is TRBV10-2 and J usage is TRBJ1-5; 7 bases agree with TRBD1. V gave up 9 bases and J gave up 5 bases; unmatched junction bases: 7. The CDR3 extends over 13 amino acids. Germline V CDR1 and CDR2: WSHSY, SAAADI. The CDR3: CASSGTVYQPQHF. In DNA form, the CDR3 reads TGCGCCAGTTCCGGGACAGTCTATCAGCCCCAGCATTTT.

The J gene is TRBJ2-3, the V gene TRBV5-1; 12 positions match TRBD2. Trimming took 4 bases from V and 0 from J; bases not matched to a gene: 9. CDR1 and CDR2 from the germline V gene are SGHRS and YFSETQ. This CDR3 comprises 18 residues. The CDR3 region is CASSESTSGGYSTDTQYF. The CDR3 DNA reads TGCGCCAGCAGCGAGTCCACTAGCGGGGGGTATAGCACAGATACGCAGTATTTT.

The chain combines TRBV3-1 (or the pseudogene TRBV3-2) with TRBJ1-3; D might be TRBD1 (6 bases). Germline V CDR1 and CDR2: LGHDT, YNNKEL (reference sequence). CDR3 length equals 13 residues. Trimming removed 8 bases from V and 1 base from J, with 9 bases in between. The CDR3 sequence: CASQDRSGNTIYF. The DNA of the CDR3 is TGTGCCAGCCAAGACAGGTCTGGAAACACCATATATTTT.

CDR3 amino acids: CASSPDLTSLGTNEQFF. The DNA for the CDR3 is TGTGCCAGCAGTCCGGACCTGACTAGTCTGGGGACGAATGAGCAGTTCTTC. The chain links TRBV6-6 to TRBJ2-1; tentative D call: TRBD2 (6 bases). This CDR3 is built from 17 residues. Germline V gene data show CDR1 as MNHNY and CDR2 as SVGAGI (reference sequence). Trimming cost V 5 bases and J 7 bases, with 24 bases left between them.

This chain links TRBV27 with TRBJ1-1, with no clear D. The V end lost 6 bases, the J end lost 1 base, and 9 bases lay between the germline ends. CDR3 length: 13 amino acids. The germline V gene encodes CDR1 MNHEY and CDR2 SMNVEV (reference sequence). The CDR3 coding sequence is TGTGCCAGCAGGCATTGGCAGAACACTGAAGCTTTCTTT. It is translated as CASRHWQNTEAFF.

J is TRBJ1-1 and V is TRBV19, with 9 bases aligning to TRBD1. J lost 6 bases, V lost 4 bases, and 9 bases had no gene match. The CDR3 has 15 residues. Germline values: CDR1 LNHDA, CDR2 SQIVND (reference sequence). The CDR3: CASSRGQGTRAEAFF. The DNA of the CDR3 is TGTGCCAGTAGTAGGGGACAGGGAACAAGGGCTGAAGCTTTCTTT.

The chain couples TRBV11-3 to TRBJ2-7, with D perhaps TRBD2 (5 bases). V lost 5 bases, J lost 6 bases, and 20 bases lay in between. Germline values: CDR1 SGHNT, CDR2 YENEEA. This CDR3 region has 15 residues. The CDR3 region is CASSLRRGTRLEQYF. CDR3 nucleotide sequence: TGTGCCAGCAGCCTACGCCGGGGTACTCGGCTCGAGCAGTACTTC.

The V gene is TRBV3-1 (or the pseudogene TRBV3-2), the J gene TRBJ2-5; tentatively, D is TRBD2 (6 bases). Trimming cost V 6 bases and J 5 bases, with 10 bases left between them. Germline V lookup: CDR1 LGHDT, CDR2 YNNKEL (reference sequence). This CDR3 is built from 12 residues. CDR3 bases: TGTGCCAGCAGGCAGGAGGGGGAGACCCAGTACTTC. Translation: CASRQEGETQYF.

The V call is TRBV10-2, the J call TRBJ2-5; D unresolved. V lost 2 bases and J 3 bases, leaving 10 bases between the germline ends. In germline, CDR1 is WSHSY, CDR2 SAAADI. The CDR3 covers 14 residues. This CDR3 is CASSEPGMEETQYF. The CDR3 DNA is TGCGCCAGCAGTGAGCCAGGAATGGAAGAGACCCAGTACTTC.

The rearrangement uses TRBV3-1 (or the pseudogene TRBV3-2) and TRBJ2-1; 7 positions match TRBD2. Germline V gene sequence: CDR1 LGHDT, CDR2 YNNKEL (reference sequence). The CDR3 runs 14 residues. The V segment lost 4 bases and the J segment 8 bases; nucleotides outside the gene matches: 8. CDR3 sequence: CASSPWLAAYEQFF. The CDR3 coding sequence is TGTGCCAGCAGCCCGTGGCTAGCGGCCTATGAGCAGTTCTTC.

In its sample, this clone was seen a few times. Distinct nucleotide sequences in the sample also encode this CDR3. The chain joins TRBV9 to TRBJ2-7; TRBD2 aligns across 8 bases. V was clipped by 0 bases and J by 2 bases; unmatched bases: 4. Germline values: CDR1 SGDLS, CDR2 YYNGEE. This CDR3 contains 15 residues. CDR3 bases: TGTGCCAGCAGCGTAGACGGCGGGGGGACCTACGAGCAGTACTTC. Residues: CASSVDGGGTYEQYF.

The CDR3 is CASSRTSGDYEQYF. CDR3 sequence (DNA): TGTGCCAGCAGCCGTACTAGCGGGGACTACGAGCAGTACTTC. The chain is built from TRBV4-2 and TRBJ2-7; 10 bases are shared with TRBD2. CDR1 LGHNA and CDR2 YNFKEQ come from the germline V gene. This CDR3 spans 14 amino acids. With 4 bases clipped from V and 3 bases from J, the junction kept 3 bases outside the gene matches.

The rearrangement links TRBV18 to TRBJ1-6; unclear D gene. The CDR3 covers 15 residues. The germline V gene encodes CDR1 KGHSH and CDR2 LQKENI. V dropped 2 bases and J dropped 9 bases, with 14 bases sitting between them. In DNA, the CDR3 is TGTGCCAGCTCACCAGAGGGCCCCTCAATTTCACCCCTCCACTTT. Its protein product is CASSPEGPSISPLHF. Drawing the rest from reference TRBV18 and TRBJ1-6, the complete variable domain is NAGVMQNPRHLVRRRGQEARLRCSPMKGHSHVYWYRQLPEEGLKFMVYLQKENIIDESGMPKERFSAEFPKEGPSILRIQQVVRGDSAAYFCASSPEGPSISPLHFGNGTRLTVT.

The rearrangement uses TRBV15 and TRBJ1-1; D might be TRBD1 (6 bases). Trimming took off 5 bases at V and 0 bases at J, with 19 bases between the two ends. CDR3 length equals 17 residues. The V gene's germline CDR1 is LNHNV and CDR2 YYDKDF (reference sequence). The chain's CDR3 is CATSAPRGRSMNTEAFF. For the CDR3, the DNA is TGTGCCACCAGCGCCCCCAGGGGTCGTTCCATGAACACTGAAGCTTTCTTT.

This chain links TRBV10-3 with TRBJ2-1; possible D gene TRBD1, 5 bases. V was pared by 5 bases and J by 7 bases, with 15 bases between. CDR1 is ENHRY and CDR2 is SYGVKD in the germline V gene. This CDR3 region has 14 residues. CDR3 sequence reads: CAISQDNSRNEQFF. CDR3 DNA: TGTGCCATCAGTCAGGACAATTCAAGAAATGAGCAGTTCTTC.

This rearrangement joins TRBV19 to TRBJ1-5; possible D gene TRBD1, 5 bases. V dropped 3 bases and J dropped 0 bases, with 12 bases sitting between them. This CDR3 is 16 amino acids long. The germline V gene has CDR1 LNHDA and CDR2 SQIVND (reference sequence). This chain's CDR3 is CASSMYRQTSNQPQHF. The CDR3 DNA follows: TGTGCCAGTAGTATGTACCGACAGACTAGCAATCAGCCCCAGCATTTT.